The subject of this entry is one T cell receptor (beta chain). Its cognate antigen has yet to be identified. No much larger clone is present one base from it, and per-base qualities are unavailable. The sample is drawn from a study of blood T cell repertoires in COVID-19 (dated by TCRdb to 2020 to 2022). With regard to the full study: Samples covering the acute and convalescent phases of COVID-19 were provided by collaborators in the United States, Italy and Spain. The material from the prospective study consisted of cDNA or gDNA derived from T cells, B-cell-depleted T cells, or PBMCs. Deeply sampled blood TCRbeta repertoires from subjects exposed to, actively infected with, or recovered from COVID-19 were included in the dataset. The repertoires were released in a freely available public database intended as a resource for research on the immune response to SARS-CoV-2. Samples came from the ongoing ImmuneRACE study (first 160 participants) plus 1,254 subjects from 6 global collaborators. Nearly every sample came with metadata listing a de-identified subject ID, COVID-19 status, age in years and sex. Where available, HLA class I and class II types were taken from metadata supplied by the sample provider and were not determined by assay-based typing. Results the study describes overall, beyond this receptor: How much clinical and demographic metadata was included differed by source and by participant, and the metadata was provided uncurated.

Reading the germline V gene gives CDR1 SGHTA and CDR2 FQGNSA. Including the terminal cysteine and phenylalanine, the CDR3 comprises 18 residues. The kept DNA is CDR3 alone, 54 bases in frame from the first base. V has 4 bases trimmed and J has 2 bases trimmed; junction bases matching no gene number 12. TCRbeta CDR3 regions were amplified from genomic DNA by means of the immunoSEQ Assay, a bias-controlled multiplex PCR. As for the authors' bioinformatics: Nucleated cell counts per sample were estimated from amplification of reference gene primers within the assay. To quantify the absolute abundance of each unique TCRbeta CDR3 rearrangement, sequence reads were collapsed and filtered. For each sample, productive Simpson clonality was calculated as the square root of Simpson's diversity index over productive rearrangements. Imported from immuneACCESS, the table was reduced by TCRdb to in-frame sequences with V and J called. These copies leave out some clones; in studies compared against another copy, an unresolved V gene accounts for under half, and the cause of the remainder is not known. That table supplies the V and J calls and clone size; D and trimming were determined from the DNA. The sample includes 200,000 to 250,000 clones, with approximately 84% observed a single time. Together, the top ten hold about 3% of the sample.

A second Seattle source provided samples from volunteer blood donors who had recovered from COVID-19. Collaborating institutions collected whole blood in K2EDTA tubes following their own protocols. For TCRbeta analysis, collaborator samples were shipped as frozen whole blood, as isolated PBMCs, or as DNA extracted from either sample type. This sequence was found in a woman aged 25 to 39 who had recovered from COVID-19. This sequence uses TRBV7-2 and TRBJ2-2; TRBD2 aligns with 8 central bases. Sample: peripheral blood. The nucleotide sequence is given as TGTGCCAGCAGCTCTCTGCGCGGGGGGACCGATAACACCGGGGAGCTGTTTTTT. Translated, it reads CASSSLRGGTDNTGELFF.